These T cell receptor beta chains were read from a single sample in a study of blood T cell repertoires in COVID-19. Sequencing used immunoSEQ multiplex PCR; TCRdb keeps in-frame clones, though not all of them. The repertoire includes about 130,000 clones, just under 85% of them detected once, and roughly 12% sits in the top ten. Specimen: peripheral blood. Receptors originate from a human donor in a cohort sampled during active COVID-19. CDR3s include the opening cysteine and the closing phenylalanine or tryptophan. The D gene is left open where the match is weak. The size field is filled for only some rows; it gives once, few, many or a size class.

V,size,D,J,DNA,CDR3
TRBV7-7,NA,NA,TRBJ2-3,TGTGCCAGCAGCCCGAGTGCGGCTAGCACAGATACGCAGTATTTT,CASSPSAASTDTQYF
TRBV6-5,NA,TRBD1,TRBJ1-6,TGTGCCAGCAGTCGGGACAGGGATTCGAATTCACCCCTCCACTTT,CASSRDRDSNSPLHF
TRBV9,NA,NA,TRBJ1-4,TGTGCCAGCAGCGTAGCAGGCAGGGGAACTAATGAAAAACTGTTTTTT,CASSVAGRGTNEKLFF
TRBV9,NA,NA,TRBJ2-3,TGTGCCAGCAGCGTAGAATTTGCGTTTAGCACAGATACGCAGTATTTT,CASSVEFAFSTDTQYF
TRBV7-7,NA,NA,TRBJ2-7,TGTGCTAGCAGCTTTCCCCATGAGGGTCGGCCCCTTTACGAGCAGTACTTC,CASSFPHEGRPLYEQYF
TRBV5-1,NA,NA,TRBJ2-7,TGCGCCAGCAGCCTTACAGGGTCCGAGCAGTACTTC,CASSLTGSEQYF
TRBV5-6,NA,NA,TRBJ1-1,TGTGCCAGCAGCTTGGTCGGGTCGCAATACAACACTGAAGCTTTCTTT,CASSLVGSQYNTEAFF
TRBV7-2,NA,TRBD2,TRBJ2-4,TGTGCCAGCAGCTTAGCCGGCAGCGGGGGGTTAGCCAAAAACATTCAGTACTTC,CASSLAGSGGLAKNIQYF
TRBV6-5,NA,TRBD1,TRBJ1-1,TGTGCCAGCAGTTACTCCGGGACAGTTCCTTTCTTT,CASSYSGTVPFF
TRBV6-6,once,NA,TRBJ2-7,TGTGCCAGCAGTTATGACGGAGGGGGGGTTGAGCAGTACTTC,CASSYDGGGVEQYF
TRBV7-2,NA,NA,TRBJ2-2,TGTGCCAGCAGTCCTACAGCCTTTACCACCGGGGAGCTGTTTTTT,CASSPTAFTTGELFF
TRBV7-9,once,TRBD2,TRBJ2-2,TGTGCCAGCAGTGTGAGCGGGGACACCGGGGAGCTGTTTTTT,CASSVSGDTGELFF
TRBV10-2,NA,NA,TRBJ2-3,TGCGCCAGCAGTGACGGGGTAACTGCCTCGGATACGCAGTATTTT,CASSDGVTASDTQYF
TRBV5-6,NA,NA,TRBJ1-5,TGTGCCAGCAGCTTGGGGGTCGGGGTTTTGGCAGAACAGCCCCAGCATTTT,CASSLGVGVLAEQPQHF
TRBV12-3/TRBV12-4,once,TRBD2,TRBJ2-1,TGTGCCAGCAGAGGACTAGCGGGGGGTGAGCAGTTCTTC,CASRGLAGGEQFF
TRBV30,NA,NA,TRBJ2-2,TGTGCCTGGAGTGTGCAAGCTACCGGGGAGCTGTTTTTT,CAWSVQATGELFF
TRBV7-9,NA,NA,TRBJ1-3,TGTGCCAGCAGCCCCGACAGGATCTCTGGAAACACCATATATTTT,CASSPDRISGNTIYF
TRBV2,NA,NA,TRBJ1-6,TGTGCCAGCAGTGGTACTGGCAGGGAGGATTCACCCCTCCACTTT,CASSGTGREDSPLHF
TRBV6-5,NA,NA,TRBJ2-3,TGTGCCAGCAGTTACTCGAGTAGGGGTGGAACAGATACGCAGTATTTT,CASSYSSRGGTDTQYF
TRBV15,few,TRBD2,TRBJ2-1,TGTGCCACCAAACTAGGATCTAGCGGGGGTTACAATGAGCAGTTCTTC,CATKLGSSGGYNEQFF
TRBV6-5,NA,TRBD1,TRBJ2-3,TGTGCCAGCAGACAGGGGTACACAGATACGCAGTATTTT,CASRQGYTDTQYF
TRBV2,few,NA,TRBJ2-7,TGTGCCAGCTGTAGTTATGCGGGCCCCCCTTACGAGCAGTACTTC,CASCSYAGPPYEQYF
TRBV6-2/TRBV6-3,NA,NA,TRBJ2-7,TGTGCCAGCAGTTTGGCGGGACTCACCCTTCCCGACGAGCAGTACTTC,CASSLAGLTLPDEQYF
TRBV5-1,NA,TRBD1,TRBJ2-7,TGCGCCAGCAGCTTGGGGGACAGGGCCTACGAGCAGTACTTC,CASSLGDRAYEQYF
TRBV19,NA,NA,TRBJ1-3,TGTGCCAGTAGTATATCCCCCGGAGACACCATATATTTT,CASSISPGDTIYF
TRBV4-1,NA,TRBD1,TRBJ1-4,TGCGCCAGCAGCCAAGATCGACAGGGGGCAGGTTTCCATCAGAATGAAAAACTGTTTTTT,CASSQDRQGAGFHQNEKLFF
TRBV5-8,NA,TRBD1,TRBJ2-7,TGTGCCAGCAGCTTTGATGGGACAGCCTCCTACGAGCAGTACTTC,CASSFDGTASYEQYF
TRBV18,NA,NA,TRBJ1-6,TGTGCCAGCTCAGATCGGGGTTCACCCCTCCACTTT,CASSDRGSPLHF
TRBV2,NA,NA,TRBJ1-2,TGTGCCAGCAGACAGGAGGGAAGCTCTGGCTACACCTTC,CASRQEGSSGYTF
TRBV5-1,NA,TRBD2,TRBJ2-3,TGCGCCAGCAGATCGGCACCGTCCGGGGGGGCTAGCACAGATACGCAGTATTTT,CASRSAPSGGASTDTQYF
TRBV6-6,many,NA,TRBJ1-6,TGTGCCAGCGTGTACGGGAGCTCCTATAATTCACCCCTCCACTTT,CASVYGSSYNSPLHF
TRBV5-8,NA,TRBD1,TRBJ1-3,TGTGCCAGCGGACCCCGGGACAGCGGAGAGCACACCATATATTTT,CASGPRDSGEHTIYF